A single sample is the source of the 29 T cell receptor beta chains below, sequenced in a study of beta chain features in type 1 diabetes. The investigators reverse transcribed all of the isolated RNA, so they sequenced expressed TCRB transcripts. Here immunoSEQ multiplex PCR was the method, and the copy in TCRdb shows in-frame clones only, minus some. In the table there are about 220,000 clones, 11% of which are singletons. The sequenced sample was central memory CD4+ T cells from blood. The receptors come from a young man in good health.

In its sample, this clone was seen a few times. The CDR3 here is CASSQDSRRDYNEQFF. CDR3 DNA: TGCGCCAGCAGCCAAGACTCGCGGCGGGACTACAATGAGCAGTTCTTC. The chain combines TRBV4-3 with TRBJ2-1; possibly TRBD2 for D (6 bases). V gave up 0 bases and J gave up 3 bases, with 12 bases separating them. The CDR3 consists of 16 residues. CDR1 and CDR2 from the germline V gene are LGHNA and YSLEER.

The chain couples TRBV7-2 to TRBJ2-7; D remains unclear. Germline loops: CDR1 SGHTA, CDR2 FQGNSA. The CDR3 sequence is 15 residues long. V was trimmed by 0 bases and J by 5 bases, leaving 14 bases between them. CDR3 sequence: CASSLAGPLPNEQYF. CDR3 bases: TGTGCCAGCAGCTTAGCAGGGCCTCTTCCCAACGAGCAGTACTTC.

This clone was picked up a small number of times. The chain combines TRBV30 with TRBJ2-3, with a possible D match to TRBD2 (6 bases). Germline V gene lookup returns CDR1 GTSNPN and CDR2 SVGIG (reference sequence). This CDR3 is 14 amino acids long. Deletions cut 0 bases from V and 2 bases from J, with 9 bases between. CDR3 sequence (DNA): TGTGCCTGGAGTGTGGGACTCATCACAGATACGCAGTATTTT. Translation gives CAWSVGLITDTQYF.

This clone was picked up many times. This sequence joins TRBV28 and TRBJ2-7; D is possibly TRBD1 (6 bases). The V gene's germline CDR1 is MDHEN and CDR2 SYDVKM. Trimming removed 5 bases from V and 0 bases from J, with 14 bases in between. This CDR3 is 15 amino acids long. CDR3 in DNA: TGTGCCAGCAGTCCTCCGACAGGACTCTCCTACGAGCAGTACTTC. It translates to CASSPPTGLSYEQYF.

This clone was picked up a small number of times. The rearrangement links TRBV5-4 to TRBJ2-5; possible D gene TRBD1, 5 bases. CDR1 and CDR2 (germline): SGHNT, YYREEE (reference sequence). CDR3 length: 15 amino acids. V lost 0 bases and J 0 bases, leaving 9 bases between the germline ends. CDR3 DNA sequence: TGTGCCAGCAGCTTGGGCCTGGGGCACCAAGAGACCCAGTACTTC. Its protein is CASSLGLGHQETQYF.

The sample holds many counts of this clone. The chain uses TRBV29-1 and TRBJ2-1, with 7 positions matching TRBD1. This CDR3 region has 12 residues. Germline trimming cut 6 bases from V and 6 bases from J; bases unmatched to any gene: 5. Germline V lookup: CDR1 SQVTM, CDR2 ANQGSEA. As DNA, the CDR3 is TGCAGCGTGAACAGGGGCGGCAATGAGCAGTTCTTC. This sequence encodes CSVNRGGNEQFF.

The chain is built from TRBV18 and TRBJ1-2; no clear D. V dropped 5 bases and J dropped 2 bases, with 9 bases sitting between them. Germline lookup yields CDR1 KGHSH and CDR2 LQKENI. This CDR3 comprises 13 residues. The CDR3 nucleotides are TGTGCCAGCTCATGGACGGGGAACTATGGCTACACCTTC. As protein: CASSWTGNYGYTF. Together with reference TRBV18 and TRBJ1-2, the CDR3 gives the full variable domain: NAGVMQNPRHLVRRRGQEARLRCSPMKGHSHVYWYRQLPEEGLKFMVYLQKENIIDESGMPKERFSAEFPKEGPSILRIQQVVRGDSAAYFCASSWTGNYGYTFGSGTRLTVV.

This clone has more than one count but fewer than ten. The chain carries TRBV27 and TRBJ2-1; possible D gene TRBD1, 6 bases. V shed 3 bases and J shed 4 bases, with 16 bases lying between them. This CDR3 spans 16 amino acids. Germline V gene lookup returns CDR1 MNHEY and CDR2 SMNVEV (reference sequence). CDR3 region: CASSFVQGDGYNEQFF. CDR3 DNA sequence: TGTGCCAGCAGTTTCGTACAGGGAGACGGTTACAATGAGCAGTTCTTC.

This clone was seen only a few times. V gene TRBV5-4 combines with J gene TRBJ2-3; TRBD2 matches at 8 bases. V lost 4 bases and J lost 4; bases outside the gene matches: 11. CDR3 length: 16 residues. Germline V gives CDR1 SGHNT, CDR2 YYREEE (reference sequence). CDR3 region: CASSPWTSPGADTQYF. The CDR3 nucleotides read TGTGCCAGCAGCCCTTGGACTAGCCCGGGGGCAGATACGCAGTATTTT.

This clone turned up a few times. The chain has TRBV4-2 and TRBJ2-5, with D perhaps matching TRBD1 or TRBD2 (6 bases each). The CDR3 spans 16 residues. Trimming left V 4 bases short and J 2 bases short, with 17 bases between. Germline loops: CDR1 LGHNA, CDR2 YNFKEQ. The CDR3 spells CASSRGGEGGQETQYF. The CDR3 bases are TGTGCCAGCAGCCGAGGAGGAGAAGGGGGGCAAGAGACCCAGTACTTC.

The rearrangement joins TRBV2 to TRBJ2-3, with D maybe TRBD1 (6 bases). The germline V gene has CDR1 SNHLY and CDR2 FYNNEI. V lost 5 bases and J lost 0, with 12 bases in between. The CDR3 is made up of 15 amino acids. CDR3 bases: TGTGCCAGCAGTCCCGACAGGCGTAGCACAGATACGCAGTATTTT. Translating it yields CASSPDRRSTDTQYF.

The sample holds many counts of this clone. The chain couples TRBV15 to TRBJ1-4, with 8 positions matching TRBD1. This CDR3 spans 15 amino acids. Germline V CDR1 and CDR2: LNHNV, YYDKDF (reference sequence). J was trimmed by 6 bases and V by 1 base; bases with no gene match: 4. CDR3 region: CATSRAGGDYEKLFF. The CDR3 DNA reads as TGTGCCACCAGCAGAGCAGGGGGCGATTATGAAAAACTGTTTTTT. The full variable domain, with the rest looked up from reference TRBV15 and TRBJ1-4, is DAMVIQNPRYQVTQFGKPVTLSCSQTLNHNVMYWYQQKSSQAPKLLFHYYDKDFNNEADTPDNFQSRRPNTSFCFLDIRSPGLGDTAMYLCATSRAGGDYEKLFFGSGTQLSVL.

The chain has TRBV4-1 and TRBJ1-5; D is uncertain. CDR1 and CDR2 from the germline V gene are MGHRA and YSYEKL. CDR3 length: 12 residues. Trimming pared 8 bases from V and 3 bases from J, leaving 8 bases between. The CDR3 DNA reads TGCGCCAGCCAAGGTATCAATCAGCCCCAGCATTTT. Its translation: CASQGINQPQHF.

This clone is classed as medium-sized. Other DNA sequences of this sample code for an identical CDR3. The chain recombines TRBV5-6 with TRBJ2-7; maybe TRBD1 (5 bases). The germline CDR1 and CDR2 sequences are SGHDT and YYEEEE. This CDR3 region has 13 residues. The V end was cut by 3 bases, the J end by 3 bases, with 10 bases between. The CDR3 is CASSSTGRYEQYF. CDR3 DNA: TGTGCCAGCAGCTCCACAGGTCGCTACGAGCAGTACTTC. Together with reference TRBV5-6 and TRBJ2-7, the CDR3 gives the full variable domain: DAGVTQSPTHLIKTRGQQVTLRCSPKSGHDTVSWYQQALGQGPQFIFQYYEEEERQRGNFPDRFSGHQFPNYSSELNVNALLLGDSALYLCASSSTGRYEQYFGPGTRLTVT.

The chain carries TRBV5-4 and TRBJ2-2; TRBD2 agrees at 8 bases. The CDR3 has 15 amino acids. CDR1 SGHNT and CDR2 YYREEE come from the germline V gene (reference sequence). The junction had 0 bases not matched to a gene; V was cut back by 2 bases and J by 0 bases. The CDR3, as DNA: TGTGCCAGCAGCTTTAGCGGGGCGAACACCGGGGAGCTGTTTTTT. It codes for CASSFSGANTGELFF. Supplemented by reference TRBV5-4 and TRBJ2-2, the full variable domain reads ETGVTQSPTHLIKTRGQQVTLRCSSQSGHNTVSWYQQALGQGPQFIFQYYREEENGRGNFPPRFSGLQFPNYSSELNVNALELDDSALYLCASSFSGANTGELFFGEGSRLTVL.

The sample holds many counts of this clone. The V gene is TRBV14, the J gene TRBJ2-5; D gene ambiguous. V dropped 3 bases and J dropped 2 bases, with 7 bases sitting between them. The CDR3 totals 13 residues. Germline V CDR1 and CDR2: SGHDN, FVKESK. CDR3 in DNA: TGTGCCAGCAGCCATTTACAGCAAGAGACCCAGTACTTC. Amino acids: CASSHLQQETQYF.

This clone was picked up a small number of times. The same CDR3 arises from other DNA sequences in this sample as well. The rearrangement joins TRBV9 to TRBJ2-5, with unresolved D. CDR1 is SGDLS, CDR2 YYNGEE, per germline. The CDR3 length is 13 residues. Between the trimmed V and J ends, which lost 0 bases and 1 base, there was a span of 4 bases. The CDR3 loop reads CASSVGTQETQYF. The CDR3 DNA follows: TGTGCCAGCAGCGTAGGGACCCAAGAGACCCAGTACTTC.

The CDR3 region has the DNA TGTGCCAGCGGACGGGACAGGCGGAATGAAAAACTGTTTTTT. Its translation: CASGRDRRNEKLFF. This rearrangement joins TRBV5-4 to TRBJ1-4, with 8 positions matching TRBD1. Germline CDR1 is SGHNT and CDR2 is YYREEE (reference sequence). The CDR3 is made up of 14 amino acids. V shed 7 bases, J shed 5 bases, and the junction held 7 bases outside the gene matches.

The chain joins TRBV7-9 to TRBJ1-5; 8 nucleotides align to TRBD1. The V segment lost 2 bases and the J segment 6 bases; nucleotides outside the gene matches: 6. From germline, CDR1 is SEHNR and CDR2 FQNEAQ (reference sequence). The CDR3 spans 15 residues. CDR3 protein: CASSLTTGEGQPQHF. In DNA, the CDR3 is TGTGCCAGCAGCTTAACGACAGGGGAGGGTCAGCCCCAGCATTTT.

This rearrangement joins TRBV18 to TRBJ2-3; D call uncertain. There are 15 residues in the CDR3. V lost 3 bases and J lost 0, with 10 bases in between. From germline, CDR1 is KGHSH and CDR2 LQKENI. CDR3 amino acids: CASSPITESTDTQYF. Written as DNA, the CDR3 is TGTGCCAGCTCACCGATTACGGAGAGCACAGATACGCAGTATTTT.

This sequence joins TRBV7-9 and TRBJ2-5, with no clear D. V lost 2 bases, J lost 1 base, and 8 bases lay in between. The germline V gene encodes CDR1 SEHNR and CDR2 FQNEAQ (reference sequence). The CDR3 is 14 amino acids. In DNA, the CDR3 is TGTGCCAGCAGCTTACTGGCAGCCCAAGAGACCCAGTACTTC. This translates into CASSLLAAQETQYF.

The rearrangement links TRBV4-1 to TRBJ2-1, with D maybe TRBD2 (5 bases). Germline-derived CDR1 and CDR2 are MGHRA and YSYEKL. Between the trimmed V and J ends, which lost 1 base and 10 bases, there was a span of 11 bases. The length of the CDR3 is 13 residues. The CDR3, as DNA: TGCGCCAGCAGCCAAGTGGTGGAGGCCGAGCAGTTCTTC. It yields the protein CASSQVVEAEQFF.

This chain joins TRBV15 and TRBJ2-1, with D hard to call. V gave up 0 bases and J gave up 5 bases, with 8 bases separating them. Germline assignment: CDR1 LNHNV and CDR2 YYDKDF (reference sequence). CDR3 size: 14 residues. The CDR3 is CATSRDRPHNEQFF. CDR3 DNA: TGTGCCACCAGCAGAGATCGCCCCCACAATGAGCAGTTCTTC.

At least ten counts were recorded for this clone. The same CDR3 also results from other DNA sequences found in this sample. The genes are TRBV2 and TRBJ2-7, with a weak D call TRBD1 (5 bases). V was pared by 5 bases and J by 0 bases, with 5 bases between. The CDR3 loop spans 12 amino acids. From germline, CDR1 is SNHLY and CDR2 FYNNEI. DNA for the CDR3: TGTGCCAGCAGTAGGGGCTCCTACGAGCAGTACTTC. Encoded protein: CASSRGSYEQYF. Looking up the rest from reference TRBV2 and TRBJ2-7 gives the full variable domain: EPEVTQTPSHQVTQMGQEVILRCVPISNHLYFYWYRQILGQKVEFLVSFYNNEISEKSEIFDDQFSVERPDGSNFTLKIRSTKLEDSAMYFCASSRGSYEQYFGPGTRLTVT.

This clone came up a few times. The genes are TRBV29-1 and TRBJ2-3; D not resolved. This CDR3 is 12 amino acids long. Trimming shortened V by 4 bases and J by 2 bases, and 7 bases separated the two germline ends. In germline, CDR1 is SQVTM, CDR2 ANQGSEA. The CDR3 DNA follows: TGCAGCGTTGGACTGCACACAGATACGCAGTATTTT. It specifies CSVGLHTDTQYF.

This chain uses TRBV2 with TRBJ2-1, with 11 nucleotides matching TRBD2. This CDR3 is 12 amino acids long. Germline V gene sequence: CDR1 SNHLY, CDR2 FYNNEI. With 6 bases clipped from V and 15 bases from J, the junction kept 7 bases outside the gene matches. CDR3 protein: CASRTTSGSSFF. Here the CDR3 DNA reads TGTGCCAGCAGAACAACTAGCGGGAGTTCGTTCTTC.

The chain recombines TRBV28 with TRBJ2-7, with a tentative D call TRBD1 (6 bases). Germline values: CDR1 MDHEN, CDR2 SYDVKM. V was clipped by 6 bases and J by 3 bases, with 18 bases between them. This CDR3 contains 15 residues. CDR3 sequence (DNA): TGTGCCAGCAGGAGGGTGGGGCAGGGGTTCTACGAGCAGTACTTC. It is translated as CASRRVGQGFYEQYF. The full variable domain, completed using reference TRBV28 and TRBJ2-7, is DVKVTQSSRYLVKRTGEKVFLECVQDMDHENMFWYRQDPGLGLRLIYFSYDVKMKEKGDIPEGYSVSREKKERFSLILESASTNQTSMYLCASRRVGQGFYEQYFGPGTRLTVT.

The CDR3, as DNA: TGCGCCAGCAGCGGGAGCCTCACGGAGGCTAGAGGCTACACCTTC. It specifies CASSGSLTEARGYTF. The chain links TRBV5-1 to TRBJ1-2, with D unresolved. The V end was cut by 4 bases, the J end by 8 bases, with 21 bases between. CDR3 length equals 15 residues. Germline CDR1 and CDR2: SGHRS and YFSETQ.

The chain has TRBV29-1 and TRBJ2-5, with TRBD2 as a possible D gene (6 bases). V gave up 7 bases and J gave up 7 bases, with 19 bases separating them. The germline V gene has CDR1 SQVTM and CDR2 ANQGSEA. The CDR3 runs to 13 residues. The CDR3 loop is CSEEGRPAVTQYF. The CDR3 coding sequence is TGCAGCGAGGAGGGTAGGCCCGCGGTGACCCAGTACTTC.